The 5 T cell receptor beta chains below all came from one sample that was sequenced in a study of vaccination and CD4 T cells after COVID-19. TCRdb processed the PCR reads anew with MiXCR; each CDR3 protein has one entry. The data show some 25,000 distinct CDR3 sequences, with roughly 51% seen just once and around 1% held by the top ten. Sequenced here: CD4+ T cells from blood, sampled before SARS-CoV-2 vaccination. These receptors were taken from a human donor who had recovered from COVID-19.

This clonotype has just a few counts. J is TRBJ2-5 and V is TRBV20-1, with 11 bases identical to TRBD1. This CDR3 is built from 15 residues. Losses at the gene ends were 3 bases for V and 4 bases for J; bases not matched to a gene: 7. Germline CDR1 reads DFQATT; CDR2 reads SNEGSKA (reference sequence). CDR3 protein: CSASGDRGVGETQYF. The CDR3 bases are TGCAGTGCTAGTGGGGACAGGGGGGTTGGAGAGACCCAGTACTTC.

The chain employs TRBV20-1 and TRBJ2-7; D assignment may be TRBD1 or TRBD2 (7 bases each). The germline V and J ends were trimmed by 4 bases and 4 bases, with 20 bases remaining between them. The CDR3 extends over 15 amino acids. The germline gives CDR1 DFQATT, CDR2 SNEGSKA (reference sequence). The CDR3 loop is CSATGTAGLGYEQYF. The CDR3 coding sequence is TGCAGTGCTACCGGGACAGCGGGGCTGGGTTACGAGCAGTACTTC.

The genes are TRBV18 and TRBJ1-1, with no clear D. Germline V gene sequence: CDR1 KGHSH, CDR2 LQKENI. The CDR3 spans 13 residues. The ends were cut back, 1 base at V and 8 bases at J, with 11 bases in the middle. CDR3 region: CASSPLLSGEAFF. In DNA, the CDR3 is TGTGCCAGCTCACCACTACTGTCGGGGGAAGCTTTCTTT.

The rearrangement links TRBV6-4 to TRBJ2-3, with D unresolved. V was pared by 0 bases and J by 0 bases, with 4 bases between. Germline V gene sequence: CDR1 MRHNA, CDR2 SNTAGT. The CDR3 totals 14 residues. The CDR3 here is CASSDSGSTDTQYF. The CDR3 region has the DNA TGTGCCAGCAGTGACTCGGGCAGCACAGATACGCAGTATTTT.

This clonotype was recorded a few times. The chain employs TRBV6-5 and TRBJ2-7; possibly TRBD1 for D (6 bases). V was clipped by 0 bases and J by 3 bases, with 9 bases between them. The germline CDR1 and CDR2 sequences are MNHEY and SVGAGI. The CDR3 is made up of 14 amino acids. The chain's CDR3 is CASSYSQGFYEQYF. CDR3 DNA sequence: TGTGCCAGCAGTTACTCGCAGGGGTTCTACGAGCAGTACTTC.